This T cell receptor (beta chain) originates from a study of cytomegalovirus exposure and HLA in healthy donors. This PCR relied on a set of 60 Vbeta primers and 13 Jbeta primers. Using immunoSEQ multiplex PCR, the repertoire was profiled, and TCRdb retains in-frame clones only, with some absent. This sample carries roughly 140,000 clones, approximately 80% of them seen once, and the ten largest clones take roughly 4%. Looked up from germline, CDR1 is SGHVS and CDR2 is FQNEAQ. The CDR3 extends over 15 amino acids. Between the trimmed V and J ends, which lost 7 bases and 0 bases, there was a span of 15 bases.

This TCR came from a woman aged 40-49 years in good health and CMV-seropositive. The specimen sequenced was PBMCs. The rearrangement joins TRBV7-8 to TRBJ1-1, with D perhaps TRBD1 (6 bases). The CDR3 reads CASTRSQGLNTEAFF. Here the CDR3 DNA reads TGTGCCAGCACCAGATCGCAGGGGTTGAACACTGAAGCTTTCTTT.